These T cell receptor beta chains were read from a single sample in a study of blood T cell repertoires in COVID-19. Clones were sequenced by immunoSEQ multiplex PCR, and TCRdb holds only the in-frame ones, with some missing. Of fewer than 700,000 clones in the sample, roughly nine tenths were seen once. The specimen was peripheral blood. The receptors derive from a woman between 50 and 59 years old with COVID-19, enrolled during active disease. The CDR3 runs from the conserved cysteine through the conserved F or W. Each record gives: D gene, clone size, V gene, J gene, CDR3 DNA, CDR3 protein. The D gene is left open where the match is weak. Clone size, where shown, is once, few, many, or a class for clones that have expanded.

D: .; size: .; V: TRBV5-1; J: TRBJ2-7; DNA: TGCGCCAGCAGCCCCACAGGGCTAGCGGCCTACGAGCAGTACTTC; CDR3: CASSPTGLAAYEQYF
D: .; size: .; V: TRBV3-1/TRBV3-2; J: TRBJ1-2; DNA: TGTGCCAGCAGCCAGGGAGGGTGGGACTATGGCTACACCTTC; CDR3: CASSQGGWDYGYTF
D: TRBD1; size: .; V: TRBV5-1; J: TRBJ2-1; DNA: TGCGCCAGCAGCTCGGGACAGGGGTATGGCAATGAGCAGTTCTTC; CDR3: CASSSGQGYGNEQFF
D: TRBD1; size: .; V: TRBV19; J: TRBJ2-2; DNA: TGTGCCAGTAGGGGGGACAGGAACACCGGGGAGCTGTTTTTT; CDR3: CASRGDRNTGELFF
D: .; size: .; V: TRBV7-9; J: TRBJ2-1; DNA: TGTGCCAGCAGCTTAAGTCGGAATGAGCAGTTCTTC; CDR3: CASSLSRNEQFF
D: TRBD1; size: .; V: TRBV18; J: TRBJ1-2; DNA: TGTGCCAGCTCACCACTGGACAGGGCTAACTATGGCTACACCTTC; CDR3: CASSPLDRANYGYTF
D: TRBD1; size: once; V: TRBV4-2; J: TRBJ2-2; DNA: TGTGCCAGCAGCCACTCGCTACAGGGGGCCGCCGGGGAGCTGTTTTTT; CDR3: CASSHSLQGAAGELFF
D: .; size: .; V: TRBV3-1/TRBV3-2; J: TRBJ1-2; DNA: TGTGCCAGCAGCCAAGAACCAGGGCTCCATGGCTACACCTTC; CDR3: CASSQEPGLHGYTF
D: TRBD1; size: once; V: TRBV5-4; J: TRBJ2-7; DNA: TGTGCCAGCAGCCCGGGACAGGGGCGCTCCTACGAGCAGTACTTC; CDR3: CASSPGQGRSYEQYF
D: .; size: .; V: TRBV29-1; J: TRBJ2-1; DNA: TGCAGCGTTGAAGGGGACACCTCGTCTTACAATGAGCAGTTCTTC; CDR3: CSVEGDTSSYNEQFF
D: .; size: once; V: TRBV9; J: TRBJ2-7; DNA: TGTGCCAGCAGCGTAGAAACAGGGCCCCACGAGCAGTACTTC; CDR3: CASSVETGPHEQYF
D: .; size: .; V: TRBV18; J: TRBJ1-4; DNA: TGTGCCAGCTCACCATCGCCGGTTTTTAATGAAAAACTGTTTTTT; CDR3: CASSPSPVFNEKLFF
D: .; size: .; V: TRBV5-8; J: TRBJ1-1; DNA: TGTGCCAGCAGCTTGGAGGGGCAGGCTGAAGCTTTCTTT; CDR3: CASSLEGQAEAFF
D: .; size: .; V: TRBV7-9; J: TRBJ2-3; DNA: TGTGCCAGCAGCTTAGGTCCTTCGGGGGTCACAGATACGCAGTATTTT; CDR3: CASSLGPSGVTDTQYF
D: .; size: .; V: TRBV3-1/TRBV3-2; J: TRBJ2-2; DNA: TGTGCCAGCAGCCAGGGGACTCCGAGGACCGGGGAGCTGTTTTTT; CDR3: CASSQGTPRTGELFF
D: TRBD2; size: .; V: TRBV18; J: TRBJ2-1; DNA: TGTGCCAGCTCACCCCAGCGGGGGGCAAGAGATGGGCAGTTCTTC; CDR3: CASSPQRGARDGQFF
D: TRBD2; size: .; V: TRBV11-2; J: TRBJ2-3; DNA: TGTGCCAGCAGCTCACTAGCGGGGGCATGGAATTTT; CDR3: CASSSLAGAWNF